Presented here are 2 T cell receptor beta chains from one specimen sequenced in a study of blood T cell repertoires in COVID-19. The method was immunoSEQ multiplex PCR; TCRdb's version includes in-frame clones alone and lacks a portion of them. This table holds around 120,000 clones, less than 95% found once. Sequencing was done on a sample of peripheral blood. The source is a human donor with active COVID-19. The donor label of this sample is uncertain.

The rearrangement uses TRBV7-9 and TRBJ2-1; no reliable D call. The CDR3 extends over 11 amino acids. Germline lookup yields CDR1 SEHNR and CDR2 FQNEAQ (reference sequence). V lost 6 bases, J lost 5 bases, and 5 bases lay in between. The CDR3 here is CASSTDNEQFF. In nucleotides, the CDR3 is TGTGCCAGCAGTACGGACAATGAGCAGTTCTTC.

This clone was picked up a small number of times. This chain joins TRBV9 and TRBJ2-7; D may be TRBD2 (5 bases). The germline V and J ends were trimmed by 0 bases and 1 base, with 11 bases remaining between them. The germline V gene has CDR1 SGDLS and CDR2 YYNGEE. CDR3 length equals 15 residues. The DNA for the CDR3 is TGTGCCAGCAGCGTAGCTGCGCTAGCTTCCTACGAGCAGTACTTC. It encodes CASSVAALASYEQYF. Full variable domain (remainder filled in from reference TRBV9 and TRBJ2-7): DSGVTQTPKHLITATGQRVTLRCSPRSGDLSVYWYQQSLDQGLQFLIQYYNGEERAKGNILERFSAQQFPDLHSELNLSSLELGDSALYFCASSVAALASYEQYFGPGTRLTVT.